This T cell receptor (beta chain) was recorded in a study of cytomegalovirus exposure and HLA in healthy donors. This PCR relied on a set of 60 Vbeta primers and 13 Jbeta primers. TCRdb's copy holds only in-frame clones and misses some; the assay was immunoSEQ multiplex PCR. This repertoire comprises around 84,000 clones; its ten largest clones make up about 4.2%. On this clone itself: The sample holds other DNA sequences that translate to the same CDR3.

The clonotype comes from a man aged 25 to 40 in good health and CMV-seronegative. The sample consisted of PBMCs.

The CDR3 DNA reads TGTGCCAGCAGCCAAGAGCGGGGGAACACCGGGGAGCTGTTTTTT. Its protein is CASSQERGNTGELFF. This chain connects TRBV4-2 to TRBJ2-2; D is possibly TRBD2 (6 bases). The length of the CDR3 is 15 residues. The V and J ends lost 0 bases and 1 base respectively, with 6 bases between them. Germline loops: CDR1 LGHNA, CDR2 YNFKEQ.